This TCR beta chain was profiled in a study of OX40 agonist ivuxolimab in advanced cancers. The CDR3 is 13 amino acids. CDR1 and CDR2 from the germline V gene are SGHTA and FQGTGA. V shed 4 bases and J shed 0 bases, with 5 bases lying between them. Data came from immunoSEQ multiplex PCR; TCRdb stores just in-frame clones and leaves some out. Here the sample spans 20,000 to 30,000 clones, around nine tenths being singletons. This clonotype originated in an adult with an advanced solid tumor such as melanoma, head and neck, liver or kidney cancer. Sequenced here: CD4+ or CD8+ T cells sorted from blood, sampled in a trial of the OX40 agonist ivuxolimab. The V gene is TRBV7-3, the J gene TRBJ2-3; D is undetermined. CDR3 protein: CASSSYSTDTQYF. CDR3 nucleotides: TGTGCCAGCAGCTCCTATAGCACAGATACGCAGTATTTT.